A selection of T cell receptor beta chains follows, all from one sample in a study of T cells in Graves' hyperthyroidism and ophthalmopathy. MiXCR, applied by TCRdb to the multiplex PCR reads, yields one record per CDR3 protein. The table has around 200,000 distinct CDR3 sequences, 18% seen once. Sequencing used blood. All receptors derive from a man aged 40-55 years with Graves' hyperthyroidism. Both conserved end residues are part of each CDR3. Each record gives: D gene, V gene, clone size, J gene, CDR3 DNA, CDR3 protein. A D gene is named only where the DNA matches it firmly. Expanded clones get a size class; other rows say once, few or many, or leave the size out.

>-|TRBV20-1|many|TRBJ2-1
TGCAGTGCTAGTGGTTATCGGGGCCTATCCTACAATGAGCAGTTCTTC
CSASGYRGLSYNEQFF
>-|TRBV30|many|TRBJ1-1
TGTGCCTGGAACCCTGCTGTGAGGACTGAAGCTTTCTTT
CAWNPAVRTEAFF
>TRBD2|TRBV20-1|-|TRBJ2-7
TGCAGTGCTAGAGCAACCCGACTAGCGGAATCCTACGAGCAGTACTTC
CSARATRLAESYEQYF
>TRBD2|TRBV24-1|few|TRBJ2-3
TGTGCCACCTCTTTCGGACTAGCGGGGGCAGATACGCAGTATTTT
CATSFGLAGADTQYF
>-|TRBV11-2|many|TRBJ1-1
TGTGCCAGCAGCTTAGTCTCCCCTGGGGACACTGAAGCTTTCTTT
CASSLVSPGDTEAFF
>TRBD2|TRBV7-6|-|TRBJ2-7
TGTGCCAGCAGCCCTGCCGTCTGGGTAGCGGGGGGGATTTGCTACGAGCAGTACTTC
CASSPAVWVAGGICYEQYF
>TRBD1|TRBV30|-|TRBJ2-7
TGTGCCTGGACTCCGGACAGGGGAACCTACGAGCAGTACTTC
CAWTPDRGTYEQYF
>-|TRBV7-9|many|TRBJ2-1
TGTGCCAGCAGCTTAGACAGAAATGAGCAGTTCTTC
CASSLDRNEQFF
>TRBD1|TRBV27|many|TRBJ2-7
TGTGCCAGCAGCCGGACAGGCTGGGGTCTCGAGCAGTACTTC
CASSRTGWGLEQYF
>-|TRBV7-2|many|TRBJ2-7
TGTGCCAGCAGCTTTCACGGGAATTCCTACGAGCAGTACTTC
CASSFHGNSYEQYF
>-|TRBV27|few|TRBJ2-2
TGTGCCAGCAGTTTATCGGCCACCGGGGAGCTGTTTTTT
CASSLSATGELFF
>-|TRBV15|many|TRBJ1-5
TGTGCCACCAGCAGAGGGACCAATCAGCCCCAGCATTTT
CATSRGTNQPQHF
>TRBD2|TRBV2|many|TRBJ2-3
TGTGCCAGCAGAGCCCCTAGCGGGGTAACAGATACGCAGTATTTT
CASRAPSGVTDTQYF
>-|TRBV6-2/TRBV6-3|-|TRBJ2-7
TGTGCCAGCAGCCCAAGGGAGCAGCGTCAGGAGCAGTACTTC
CASSPREQRQEQYF
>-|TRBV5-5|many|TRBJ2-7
TGTGCCAGCAGCTTGGAGGTCAGGAGCTACGAGCAGTACTTC
CASSLEVRSYEQYF
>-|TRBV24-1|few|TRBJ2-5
TGTGCCACCAGTGACCACACATACGGTTCCCAAGAGACCCAGTACTTC
CATSDHTYGSQETQYF
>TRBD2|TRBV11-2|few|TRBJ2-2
TGTGCCAGCAGCTTCCGGGACTATAACACCGGGGAGCTGTTTTTT
CASSFRDYNTGELFF
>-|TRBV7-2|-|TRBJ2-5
TGTGCCAGCAGCTCCCCTCGGGCAGCGGCGCGCCAAGAGACCCAGTACTTC
CASSSPRAAARQETQYF
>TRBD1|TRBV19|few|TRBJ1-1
TGTGCCAGTAGTACGGACAGGAGGGAAGCTTTCTTT
CASSTDRREAFF
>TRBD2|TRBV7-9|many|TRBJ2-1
TGTGCCAGCAGCTTAGAGCTAGCGGGGGGGCGTGAGCAGTTCTTC
CASSLELAGGREQFF
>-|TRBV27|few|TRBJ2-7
TGTGCCAGCAGTTTAGAGACCGGGACAACCTACGAGCAGTACTTC
CASSLETGTTYEQYF
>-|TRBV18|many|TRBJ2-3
TGTGCCAGCTCAACGGACCCACTGGCCACAGATACGCAGTATTTT
CASSTDPLATDTQYF
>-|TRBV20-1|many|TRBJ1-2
TGCAGTGCTAGAGGCTTGAGGGGCTACACCTTC
CSARGLRGYTF
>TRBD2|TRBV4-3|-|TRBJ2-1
TGCGCCAGCAGCCATAGCGGGGTTGGCGATGAGCAGTTCTTC
CASSHSGVGDEQFF
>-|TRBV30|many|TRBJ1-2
TGTGCCTGGAGGGGTGGTGCCCCTAACTATGGCTACACCTTC
CAWRGGAPNYGYTF
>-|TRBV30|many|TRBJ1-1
TGTGCCTGGAGATGGGGATATGAAGCTTTCTTT
CAWRWGYEAFF
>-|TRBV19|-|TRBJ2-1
TGTGCCAGTAGTGCCTTAAGTAGCTCCTACAATGAGCAGTTCTTC
CASSALSSSYNEQFF
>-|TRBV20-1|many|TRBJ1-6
TGCAGTGCTACTAATCCTCCAAATGGGGAATCAGGATCACCCCTCCACTTT
CSATNPPNGESGSPLHF
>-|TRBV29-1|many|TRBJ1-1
TGCAGCGTTAACAAGAACACTGAAGCTTTCTTT
CSVNKNTEAFF
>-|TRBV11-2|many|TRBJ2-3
TGTGCCAGCAGCTTATTGGGGGACTTCACAGATACGCAGTATTTT
CASSLLGDFTDTQYF
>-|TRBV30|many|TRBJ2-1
TGTGCCTGGAGCGTGCGGAGATACAATGAGCAGTTCTTC
CAWSVRRYNEQFF